A single sample is the source of the 19 T cell receptor beta chains below, sequenced in a study of spatial heterogeneity in lung cancer. TCRdb re-analysed the 5' RACE reads in MiXCR, keeping a single row per CDR3 protein. The repertoire holds approximately 92,000 distinct CDR3 sequences, with 12% as singletons. Time point in this sample: sample taken at primary tumor resection. The starting material was PBMCs, obtained at surgery. The receptor set was obtained from a male donor with early-stage non-small cell lung cancer.

This clonotype was recorded many times. The rearrangement uses TRBV19 and TRBJ1-6, with no clear D. Trimming shortened V by 5 bases and J by 14 bases, and 16 bases separated the two germline ends. Germline V gene sequence: CDR1 LNHDA, CDR2 SQIVND (reference sequence). CDR3 length: 13 residues. The CDR3 is CASSPLPDISLHF. In nucleotides, the CDR3 is TGTGCCAGTAGTCCTCTACCCGACATTTCCCTCCACTTT.

This clonotype was observed a few times. The chain joins TRBV27 to TRBJ1-3; D gene unclear. The CDR3 sequence is 15 residues long. Germline V lookup: CDR1 MNHEY, CDR2 SMNVEV (reference sequence). The V end lost 5 bases, the J end lost 0 bases, and 11 bases lay between the germline ends. The CDR3 reads CASSPFVSSGNTIYF. Here the CDR3 DNA reads TGTGCCAGCAGTCCCTTCGTGAGCTCTGGAAACACCATATATTTT.

This clonotype was picked up many times. V gene TRBV7-9 combines with J gene TRBJ1-2; 7 bases are a match to TRBD1. CDR1 is SEHNR, CDR2 FQNEAQ, per germline (reference sequence). Trimming at V came to 5 bases and at J to 6 bases, leaving 6 bases not matched to a gene. The CDR3 spans 13 residues. The CDR3 reads CASSPSDRDGYTF. The CDR3 nucleotides read TGTGCCAGCAGCCCATCAGACAGGGATGGCTACACCTTC.

This clonotype was counted ten times or more. The CDR3 DNA is TGTGCCAGCAGCTTGTCAGTCTTGTGGTTCTTC. This encodes CASSLSVLWFF. This chain connects TRBV7-2 to TRBJ2-1, with D hard to call. The CDR3 loop spans 11 amino acids. The V gene lost 3 bases and the J gene lost 15 bases, with 12 bases spanning the gap. Looked up from germline, CDR1 is SGHTA and CDR2 is FQGNSA.

V gene TRBV20-1 combines with J gene TRBJ2-7; D ambiguous. Per germline, CDR1 DFQATT and CDR2 SNEGSKA (reference sequence). The CDR3 runs 14 residues. V was pared by 0 bases and J by 4 bases, with 13 bases between. In nucleotides, the CDR3 is TGCAGTGCTAGAGAGCGCCAAGGGCCATACGAGCAGTACTTC. This encodes CSARERQGPYEQYF.

This clonotype was observed many times. The chain employs TRBV6-5 and TRBJ1-2, with D unclear. Germline values: CDR1 MNHEY, CDR2 SVGAGI. The CDR3 is 13 residues long. With 2 bases removed from V and 0 bases from J, the gap between germline ends came to 4 bases. CDR3 DNA: TGTGCCAGCAGTTACAGCTCTAACTATGGCTACACCTTC. This translates into CASSYSSNYGYTF.

This sequence joins TRBV27 and TRBJ2-7; D not resolved. V dropped 4 bases and J dropped 0 bases, with 10 bases sitting between them. Germline V CDR1 and CDR2: MNHEY, SMNVEV (reference sequence). The CDR3 has 14 amino acids. CDR3 sequence (DNA): TGTGCCAGCAGTTCCTGGGTCAGCTCCTACGAGCAGTACTTC. It is translated as CASSSWVSSYEQYF.

The chain joins TRBV30 to TRBJ2-7; D is possibly TRBD1 or TRBD2 (6 bases each). Trimming left V 2 bases short and J 4 bases short, with 15 bases between. CDR1 is GTSNPN, CDR2 SVGIG, per germline (reference sequence). The CDR3 is 14 residues long. The CDR3 DNA sequence: TGTGCCTGGAGTCTAGCGTCAGGGGTTTACGAGCAGTACTTC. It encodes CAWSLASGVYEQYF.

This chain uses TRBV29-1 with TRBJ2-3; D might be TRBD1 or TRBD2, each matching 5 bases. CDR1 is SQVTM and CDR2 is ANQGSEA in the germline V gene. The CDR3 extends over 12 amino acids. V lost 6 bases and J lost 4, with 11 bases in between. The CDR3 spells CSVSRGADTQYF. CDR3 nucleotide sequence: TGCAGCGTGTCCAGAGGGGCAGATACGCAGTATTTT.

At least ten counts were recorded for this clonotype. The chain has TRBV29-1 and TRBJ2-7; D unresolved. Germline CDR1 reads SQVTM; CDR2 reads ANQGSEA. CDR3 length: 13 residues. V was shortened by 1 base and J by 2 bases, with 9 bases between the two germline ends. CDR3 coding DNA: TGCAGCGTTGAAGGCCAGGCGACCTACGAGCAGTACTTC. Translated: CSVEGQATYEQYF.

This clonotype has a count of ten or more. The rearrangement uses TRBV29-1 and TRBJ1-1; weak D call: TRBD1 (5 bases). Germline-derived CDR1 and CDR2 are SQVTM and ANQGSEA. This CDR3 is built from 13 residues. The ends were cut back, 1 base at V and 5 bases at J, with 11 bases in the middle. The CDR3 here is CSVEAQGGTEAFF. For the CDR3, the DNA is TGCAGCGTTGAAGCCCAGGGCGGGACTGAAGCTTTCTTT. Together with reference TRBV29-1 and TRBJ1-1, the CDR3 gives the full variable domain: SAVISQKPSRDICQRGTSLTIQCQVDSQVTMMFWYRQQPGQSLTLIATANQGSEATYESGFVIDKFPISRPNLTFSTLTVSNMSPEDSSIYLCSVEAQGGTEAFFGQGTRLTVV.

The chain employs TRBV6-6 and TRBJ2-1; 10 nucleotides align to TRBD1. The V and J ends lost 5 bases and 6 bases, in that order; junction bases with no gene match: 7. This CDR3 has 15 residues. The germline V gene has CDR1 MNHNY and CDR2 SVGAGI (reference sequence). The CDR3 DNA sequence: TGTGCCAGCAGTGGCCGGGACAGGGGCGGCAATGAGCAGTTCTTC. Residues: CASSGRDRGGNEQFF.

The sample holds a few counts of this clonotype. V is TRBV12-3 or TRBV12-4 and J is TRBJ1-3; weak D call: TRBD1 (6 bases). This CDR3 spans 15 amino acids. The ends were cut back, 4 bases at V and 0 bases at J, with 10 bases in the middle. Here the CDR3 DNA reads TGTGCCAGCAGTTCCCGGACAGTCTCTGGAAACACCATATATTTT. This translates into CASSSRTVSGNTIYF.

This clonotype was detected many times. The chain recombines TRBV27 with TRBJ2-1; D may correspond to TRBD1 or TRBD2 (6 bases each). Germline V CDR1 and CDR2: MNHEY, SMNVEV (reference sequence). The CDR3 extends over 16 amino acids. The V gene lost 5 bases and the J gene lost 0 bases, with 14 bases spanning the gap. The CDR3 spells CASSPRTAGSYNEQFF. The DNA for the CDR3 is TGTGCCAGCAGTCCCCGGACAGCGGGCTCCTACAATGAGCAGTTCTTC.

The rearrangement links TRBV5-1 to TRBJ2-5; 13 nucleotides match TRBD2. Germline CDR1 reads SGHRS; CDR2 reads YFSETQ. After removal of 4 bases from V and 4 bases from J, the junction contained 7 bases not matched to a gene. The CDR3 sequence is 16 residues long. DNA of the CDR3: TGCGCCAGCAGCCCGACTAGCGGGGGGTTCTCAGAGACCCAGTACTTC. Its translation is CASSPTSGGFSETQYF.

The gene calls are TRBV25-1 and TRBJ2-1; D is tentatively TRBD1 or TRBD2 (7 bases each). CDR3 length: 16 amino acids. Germline V gene sequence: CDR1 MGHDK, CDR2 SYGVNS. The V and J ends lost 4 bases and 5 bases respectively, with 18 bases between them. For the CDR3, the DNA is TGTGCCAGCAGTGGCAACAGGGGAGGGGGGAACAATGAGCAGTTCTTC. Translated: CASSGNRGGGNNEQFF.

This clonotype was detected only a few times. This sequence joins TRBV7-3 and TRBJ1-2, with D possibly matching TRBD1 (5 bases). This CDR3 comprises 16 residues. Trimming left V 6 bases short and J 8 bases short, with 25 bases between. In germline, CDR1 is SGHTA, CDR2 FQGTGA. The CDR3 nucleotides read TGTGCCAGCAGTCCCCCGGGACCCCTAAAGTTCCCCGGCTACACCTTC. Encoded protein: CASSPPGPLKFPGYTF.

V and J are TRBV21-1 and TRBJ1-1; the table's D gene call, TRBD1, was not cross checked with the DNA. TRBV21-1 corresponds to a pseudogene. This CDR3 contains 13 residues. The CDR3 reads CASSLTGEAEAFF. DNA for the CDR3: TGTGCCAGCAGTCTGACAGGGGAAGCCGAAGCTTTCTTT.

The V gene is TRBV6-2 or TRBV6-3, the J gene TRBJ2-2; D is uncertain. Deletions cut 0 bases from V and 6 bases from J, with 5 bases between. Germline V gene lookup returns CDR1 MNHEY and CDR2 SVGEGT. The CDR3 runs to 13 residues. The CDR3, as DNA: TGTGCCAGCAGTTACTCGTTGCCCGGGGAGCTGTTTTTT. This codes for CASSYSLPGELFF.